This TCR beta chain appears in the sequencing data of a study of blood T cell repertoires in COVID-19 (dated by TCRdb to about 2020). General notes on the study: Samples from collaborators originated in the United States, Italy and Spain and spanned both the acute and convalescent phases of COVID-19. The repertoires were released in a freely available public database meant as a resource for research on the immune response to SARS-CoV-2. Where available, HLA class I and class II types were taken from metadata supplied by the sample provider and were not determined by assay-based typing. The dataset comprised deeply sampled blood TCRbeta repertoires from subjects exposed to, actively infected with, or recovered from COVID-19. The samples were drawn from the first 160 participants of the ongoing ImmuneRACE study and from 1,254 subjects provided by 6 global collaborators. A de-identified subject ID, COVID-19 status, age in years and sex were almost always included in the sample metadata. The material from the prospective study consisted of cDNA or gDNA derived from T cells, B-cell-depleted T cells, or PBMCs.

In the prospective study, participants were roughly 18 to 95 years old, resided in about two dozen geographic areas of the United States, and were enrolled through a virtual design. To assign participants to cohorts, the prospective study relied on clinical history that participants themselves reported in a screening survey and a study questionnaire. A participant counted as exposed if, within 2 weeks of entering the study, that participant had been in contact with someone who had a PCR-confirmed or clinician-diagnosed COVID-19 case. Mobile phlebotomists in the prospective study collected whole blood, serum and a nasopharyngeal or oropharyngeal swab from every participant. Participants in the prospective study had the option to provide additional blood draws and questionnaires over a roughly two-month period. Before DNA extraction, prospective study blood samples were shipped either frozen or at room temperature.

TCRbeta CDR3 regions were amplified from genomic DNA using the immunoSEQ Assay, a bias-controlled multiplex PCR. The original pipeline was this. Within the assay, amplification of reference gene primers was used to estimate how many nucleated cells each sample contained. To quantify the absolute abundance of each unique TCRbeta CDR3 rearrangement, sequence reads were collapsed and filtered. For each sample, productive Simpson clonality was calculated as the square root of Simpson's diversity index over productive rearrangements. The source is immuneACCESS, and TCRdb retained only in-frame sequences with V and J called. Part of the clones is not carried over; for the studies checked, unresolved V genes explain less than half of this, and the remainder is unexplained. V and J calls and clone size come straight from that table; D and trimming were deduced from the DNA. In this sample the table shows about 220,000 clones, about 83% of which occur a single time. The ten largest make up 3% to 4% of the sample.

Broad study findings and their caveats: The quantity of clinical and demographic metadata differed by source and by participant and was supplied without curation.

This clone showed up many times. Its antigen has not been determined. Per-nucleotide qualities are absent, and no much larger clonotype sits a single base away. The CDR3 runs 13 amino acids, cysteine and phenylalanine included. Of all the DNA, just the CDR3 is kept, 39 bases in frame from base 1. Looking up the germline V gene yields CDR1 KGHSH and CDR2 LQKENI. The germline ends are 12 bases apart after V is trimmed by 3 bases and J by 7 bases. Here the chain combines TRBV18 and TRBJ1-1; a tentative D call is TRBD1 (5 bases match). Sample: PBMCs or T cells enriched from blood (not recorded which). The TCR was taken from a woman aged 40 to 50 who had been exposed to COVID-19. The CDR3 amino acid sequence is: CASSPDSHLEAFF. The DNA sequence is as follows: TGTGCCAGCTCACCTGACAGCCATCTTGAAGCTTTCTTT.